The 14 T cell receptor beta chains below were found in one sample sequenced in a study of OX40 agonist ivuxolimab in advanced cancers. Assay: immunoSEQ multiplex PCR; the TCRdb copy retains only in-frame clones and omits some. Among around 39,000 clones listed, roughly 82% were seen once. The input for sequencing was CD4+ or CD8+ T cells sorted from blood, taken in a trial of the OX40 agonist ivuxolimab. All receptors come from an adult with an advanced solid tumor such as melanoma, head and neck, liver or kidney cancer.

The chain joins TRBV7-2 to TRBJ2-7, with D possibly being TRBD2 (6 bases). Germline V gene data show CDR1 as SGHTA and CDR2 as FQGNSA. The CDR3 totals 15 residues. V lost 4 bases and J lost 2, with 15 bases in between. The CDR3 is CASSSGLSYTYEQYF. The CDR3, as DNA: TGTGCCAGCAGCTCGGGACTTTCATATACCTACGAGCAGTACTTC. Full variable domain (outside the CDR3, taken from reference TRBV7-2 and TRBJ2-7): GAGVSQSPSNKVTEKGKDVELRCDPISGHTALYWYRQSLGQGLEFLIYFQGNSAPDKSGLPSDRFSAERTGGSVSTLTIQRTQQEDSAVYLCASSSGLSYTYEQYFGPGTRLTVT.

This sequence joins TRBV9 and TRBJ1-4; D ambiguous. CDR3 length: 15 amino acids. Per the germline V gene, CDR1 is SGDLS and CDR2 is YYNGEE. Trimming shortened V by 3 bases and J by 4 bases, and 13 bases separated the two germline ends. This CDR3 is CASSARASHNEKLFF. The CDR3 bases are TGTGCCAGCAGCGCCCGGGCCAGCCATAATGAAAAACTGTTTTTT.

The chain has TRBV27 and TRBJ2-1; D possibly matches TRBD1 or TRBD2 (5 bases each). Germline assignment: CDR1 MNHEY and CDR2 SMNVEV (reference sequence). The CDR3 runs 16 residues. Trimming removed 6 bases from V and 7 bases from J, with 22 bases in between. Here the CDR3 DNA reads TGTGCCAGCAGGATTGCCGGGGTAGCCCCAGGGAATGAGCAGTTCTTC. Its translation is CASRIAGVAPGNEQFF.

By share, this clone counts as medium-sized. This chain links TRBV5-1 with TRBJ2-3, with no clear D. The CDR3 has 14 residues. The V gene's germline CDR1 is SGHRS and CDR2 YFSETQ. The ends were cut back, 4 bases at V and 2 bases at J, with 11 bases in the middle. CDR3 in DNA: TGCGCCAGCAGCGTAGCTTTGGCCACAGATACGCAGTATTTT. This gives the protein CASSVALATDTQYF.

In nucleotides, the CDR3 is TGTGCCAGCAGCCGGGACACTGAAGCTTTCTTT. Translating it yields CASSRDTEAFF. The gene calls are TRBV11-1 and TRBJ1-1; no clear D. The CDR3 is 11 amino acids. CDR1 is SGHAT, CDR2 FQDESV, per germline (reference sequence). V was trimmed by 5 bases and J by 3 bases, leaving 4 bases between them.

The V call is TRBV7-9, the J call TRBJ2-5; a possible D gene is TRBD2 (5 bases). The CDR3 is made up of 12 amino acids. CDR1 and CDR2 (germline): SEHNR, FQNEAQ (reference sequence). Deletions cut 5 bases from V and 5 bases from J, with 9 bases between. CDR3: CASSPPGETQYF. In nucleotides, the CDR3 is TGTGCCAGCAGCCCCCCGGGGGAGACCCAGTACTTC.

In DNA form, the CDR3 reads TGTGCCAGCAGTGAAATGACAGGTGGGCATCTCGAGCAGTACTTC. Translated: CASSEMTGGHLEQYF. The chain uses TRBV6-1 and TRBJ2-7; a possible D gene is TRBD1 (6 bases). The CDR3 is 15 residues long. V lost 2 bases to trimming and J lost 6 bases, with 17 bases between them. Germline V gene data show CDR1 as MNHNS and CDR2 as SASEGT.

This chain connects TRBV12-5 to TRBJ2-3, with TRBD1 matching over 10 bases. Germline CDR1 LGHNT, CDR2 FRNRAP. The CDR3 has 13 amino acids. The J segment lost 14 bases and the V segment lost 1 base, leaving 6 bases of the junction unmatched. CDR3 bases: TGTGCTAGTGGTTTGGCAGACAGGGGGCGAAGGTATTTT. Translated, it gives CASGLADRGRRYF.

The V gene is TRBV7-9, the J gene TRBJ2-1, with TRBD1 matching 10 bases. Trimming cost V 4 bases and J 4 bases; bases outside gene matches: 4. The germline gives CDR1 SEHNR, CDR2 FQNEAQ (reference sequence). The CDR3 runs 15 residues. CDR3 region: CASSSRDRGYNEQFF. The CDR3 DNA follows: TGTGCCAGCAGCTCTCGGGACAGGGGATACAATGAGCAGTTCTTC.

V is TRBV7-8 and J is TRBJ2-3; D gene unclear. Germline CDR1 and CDR2: SGHVS and FQNEAQ. Between the trimmed V and J ends, which lost 2 bases and 4 bases, there was a span of 10 bases. CDR3 length: 14 amino acids. Here the CDR3 DNA reads TGTGCCAGCAGCTTAATCCTGGGTGCAGATACGCAGTATTTT. As protein: CASSLILGADTQYF.

The V gene is TRBV4-2, the J gene TRBJ2-7, with D unresolved. V shed 5 bases and J shed 4 bases, with 12 bases lying between them. Germline V gene data show CDR1 as LGHNA and CDR2 as YNFKEQ. There are 13 residues in the CDR3. CDR3 sequence (DNA): TGTGCCAGCAGCTTAGAACAGCAATACGAGCAGTACTTC. Residues: CASSLEQQYEQYF.

The V call is TRBV9, the J call TRBJ1-4, with D possibly being TRBD1 (5 bases). V lost 2 bases and J 2 bases, leaving 10 bases between the germline ends. This CDR3 region has 15 residues. Germline CDR1 and CDR2: SGDLS and YYNGEE. Here the CDR3 reads CASSVGPGTNEKLFF. The CDR3 DNA is TGTGCCAGCAGCGTCGGGCCAGGGACTAATGAAAAACTGTTTTTT. The full variable domain, with the rest looked up from reference TRBV9 and TRBJ1-4, is DSGVTQTPKHLITATGQRVTLRCSPRSGDLSVYWYQQSLDQGLQFLIQYYNGEERAKGNILERFSAQQFPDLHSELNLSSLELGDSALYFCASSVGPGTNEKLFFGSGTQLSVL.

The V call is TRBV7-8, the J call TRBJ2-5; D unresolved. CDR1 is SGHVS and CDR2 is FQNEAQ in the germline V gene. Trimming removed 5 bases at V and 2 bases at J, with 15 bases between. This CDR3 is 15 amino acids long. CDR3 amino acids: CASSPRRIPQETQYF. The CDR3, as DNA: TGTGCCAGCAGCCCCCGGCGGATCCCACAAGAGACCCAGTACTTC.

This sequence joins TRBV9 and TRBJ2-3, with D perhaps matching TRBD2 (6 bases). V shed 3 bases and J shed 4 bases, with 18 bases lying between them. The CDR3 runs 16 residues. CDR1 and CDR2 (germline): SGDLS, YYNGEE. This chain's CDR3 is CASSARTGEFPDTQYF. In DNA, the CDR3 is TGTGCCAGCAGCGCCAGAACGGGGGAATTTCCAGATACGCAGTATTTT.